This T cell receptor beta chain was identified in a study of cytomegalovirus exposure and HLA in healthy donors. TCRdb's copy holds only in-frame clones and misses some; the assay was immunoSEQ multiplex PCR. Found here are 100,000 to 150,000 clones, 85% to 90% of them singletons; the top ten hold around 3.1%. As regards this clone: Antigen unknown.

The V segment lost 3 bases and the J segment 3 bases; nucleotides outside the gene matches: 5. This CDR3 region has 15 residues. Germline V CDR1 and CDR2: LGHNA, YSLEER. Study-wide results and limits: According to a subsequent analysis, TCR clusters identified in the first cohort showed a tendency to co-occur across the roughly 120 validation repertoires. A list of approximately 160 TCR beta chains associated with cytomegalovirus was given.

The chain joins TRBV4-3 to TRBJ2-1, with 7 bases fitting TRBD2. This TCR derives from a man under 40 in good health and CMV-seronegative. Sequencing was performed on PBMCs. CDR3 amino acids: CASSHGGGLYNEQFF. The CDR3 region has the DNA TGCGCCAGCAGCCATGGGGGGGGACTCTACAATGAGCAGTTCTTC.